This T cell receptor (beta chain) was identified during a study of glioma-infiltrating T cells. V shed 1 base, J shed 5 bases, and the junction held 4 bases outside the gene matches. Germline V gene sequence: CDR1 SGHTA, CDR2 FQGNSA. The CDR3 length is 15 residues. This clonotype was counted at least ten times. The iRepertoire nested amplicon-rescue multiplex PCR amplified TCR alpha and beta CDR3s from RNA. TCRdb re-called the multiplex PCR reads through MiXCR, storing one row per CDR3 protein. The repertoire holds under 200,000 distinct CDR3 sequences, with more than 35% as singletons. The chain combines TRBV7-2 with TRBJ2-7, with 11 nucleotides matching TRBD1. The sequencing sample was made of glioma tissue, nonneoplastic brain tissue, or PBMCs (not recorded which). The TCR sequence derives from a human donor with low-grade glioma or glioblastoma, undergoing nonglioma brain surgery, or in good health (not recorded which). The CDR3 DNA reads TGTGCCAGCAGCTTAGTGCGGACAGGGGGCCACGAGCAGTACTTC. Translating gives CASSLVRTGGHEQYF. Full variable domain (rest looked up from reference TRBV7-2 and TRBJ2-7): GAGVSQSPSNKVTEKGKDVELRCDPISGHTALYWYRQSLGQGLEFLIYFQGNSAPDKSGLPSDRFSAERTGGSVSTLTIQRTQQEDSAVYLCASSLVRTGGHEQYFGPGTRLTVT.